The source of this TCR beta chain is a study of chemoradiotherapy in HPV16-positive cancers. General study points: Only a couple of HPV16-positive patients supplied the functional HPV-specificity definition.

Over chemoradiotherapy, repertoires were sampled more than once. Here immunoSEQ multiplex PCR was the method, and the copy in TCRdb shows in-frame clones only, minus some. The sample comprises more than 9,000 clones, roughly 89% of which are singletons, and roughly 2.5% rests with the top ten. Concerning this clone: Its cognate antigen is unknown.

The V gene lost 6 bases and the J gene lost 1 base, with 9 bases spanning the gap. The germline CDR1 and CDR2 sequences are SQVTM and ANQGSEA. The CDR3 is 12 residues long. The sequence derives from a human donor with HPV-associated anogenital cancer. Sampling was performed from a patient who underwent chemoradiotherapy. The chain combines TRBV29-1 with TRBJ1-1, with unresolved D. The CDR3, as DNA: TGCAGCGTGCGGAGCGGGAACACTGAAGCTTTCTTT. It encodes CSVRSGNTEAFF.